One and the same sample provided the 18 T cell receptor beta chains below, sequenced in a study of T cell responses to AZD1222 COVID-19 vaccine. Clones were sequenced by immunoSEQ multiplex PCR, and TCRdb holds only the in-frame ones, with some missing. This table has approximately 100,000 clones, about nine tenths appearing once. This sample comprised peripheral blood, obtained on day 0 of AZD1222 vaccination. Receptor source: an adult in good health.

The J gene is TRBJ1-3, the V gene TRBV9; D remains ambiguous. This CDR3 contains 16 residues. Trimming left V 0 bases short and J 0 bases short, with 10 bases between. Per the germline V gene, CDR1 is SGDLS and CDR2 is YYNGEE. CDR3 nucleotide sequence: TGTGCCAGCAGCGTAGGGTCTCTAAGCTCTGGAAACACCATATATTTT. This translates into CASSVGSLSSGNTIYF. The entire variable domain, with the rest obtained from reference TRBV9 and TRBJ1-3, is as follows: DSGVTQTPKHLITATGQRVTLRCSPRSGDLSVYWYQQSLDQGLQFLIQYYNGEERAKGNILERFSAQQFPDLHSELNLSSLELGDSALYFCASSVGSLSSGNTIYFGEGSWLTVV.

This clone was observed a few times. The rearrangement uses TRBV7-9 and TRBJ2-7, with 9 bases fitting TRBD1. J lost 2 bases, V lost 4 bases, and 6 bases had no gene match. This CDR3 region has 15 residues. The germline CDR1 and CDR2 sequences are SEHNR and FQNEAQ (reference sequence). The CDR3 protein is CASSSDRGPTYEQYF. The DNA of the CDR3 is TGTGCCAGCAGCTCGGACAGGGGACCCACCTACGAGCAGTACTTC.

The chain has TRBV9 and TRBJ2-2; 9 bases map to TRBD1. The CDR3 contains 16 residues. Germline V gene data show CDR1 as SGDLS and CDR2 as YYNGEE. V lost 0 bases and J lost 4; bases outside the gene matches: 4. The CDR3 region has the DNA TGTGCCAGCAGCGTAGCTCTGGGACAGGGCACCGGGGAGCTGTTTTTT. Translating gives CASSVALGQGTGELFF. Variable domain in full (rest from reference TRBV9 and TRBJ2-2): DSGVTQTPKHLITATGQRVTLRCSPRSGDLSVYWYQQSLDQGLQFLIQYYNGEERAKGNILERFSAQQFPDLHSELNLSSLELGDSALYFCASSVALGQGTGELFFGEGSRLTVL.

On this clone: The same CDR3 is also encoded by other DNA sequences in this sample. The J gene is TRBJ1-5, the V gene TRBV4-2; 7 bases fit TRBD1. V was clipped by 1 base and J by 7 bases; unmatched bases: 4. CDR3 length: 14 residues. CDR1 and CDR2 (germline): LGHNA, YNFKEQ. CDR3: CASSQGQGGQPQHF. DNA for the CDR3: TGTGCCAGCAGCCAAGGACAGGGAGGACAGCCCCAGCATTTT.

V gene TRBV3-1 (or the pseudogene TRBV3-2) combines with J gene TRBJ1-5; 9 bases line up with TRBD1. Germline CDR1 LGHDT, CDR2 YNNKEL (reference sequence). J lost 4 bases, V lost 4 bases, and 8 bases had no gene match. CDR3 length: 16 amino acids. The CDR3 sequence: CASSPRSGTGNQPQHF. CDR3 sequence (DNA): TGTGCCAGCAGCCCCCGTAGCGGGACAGGGAATCAGCCCCAGCATTTT.

The chain is built from TRBV30 and TRBJ1-1; no definite D call. V shed 2 bases and J shed 10 bases, with 2 bases lying between them. Germline V CDR1 and CDR2: GTSNPN, SVGIG (reference sequence). The CDR3 covers 8 residues. The CDR3 loop is CAWSRAFF. Written as DNA, the CDR3 is TGTGCCTGGAGTAGAGCTTTCTTT. Full variable domain (outside the CDR3, taken from reference TRBV30 and TRBJ1-1): SQTIHQWPATLVQPVGSPLSLECTVEGTSNPNLYWYRQAAGRGLQLLFYSVGIGQISSEVPQNLSASRPQDRQFILSSKKLLLSDSGFYLCAWSRAFFGQGTRLTVV.

The J gene is TRBJ2-3, the V gene TRBV3-1 (or the pseudogene TRBV3-2); a possible D gene is TRBD2 (6 bases). From germline, CDR1 is LGHDT and CDR2 YNNKEL (reference sequence). V lost 3 bases to trimming and J lost 6 bases, with 13 bases between them. The CDR3 runs to 14 residues. CDR3 DNA sequence: TGTGCCAGCAGCCAGACTGGGGGGTGGGATACGCAGTATTTT. It specifies CASSQTGGWDTQYF.

The chain joins TRBV7-8 to TRBJ1-3; D gene uncertain. This CDR3 comprises 15 residues. Looked up from germline, CDR1 is SGHVS and CDR2 is FQNEAQ. The V and J ends lost 7 bases and 3 bases respectively, with 16 bases between them. The CDR3 DNA reads as TGTGCCAGCACCCTTCGAGGGTCAATTGGAAACACCATATATTTT. It codes for CASTLRGSIGNTIYF.

The genes are TRBV6-5 and TRBJ2-3; D possibly corresponds to TRBD1 (5 bases). CDR1 and CDR2 (germline): MNHEY, SVGAGI. This CDR3 region has 13 residues. Trimming took 2 bases from V and 7 from J, leaving 10 bases between them. CDR3 protein: CASSYGGANTQYF. Written as DNA, the CDR3 is TGTGCCAGCAGTTACGGTGGGGCGAATACGCAGTATTTT.

Written as DNA, the CDR3 is TGTGCCAGCAGCCGGACTAGCTTAGCAGATACGCAGTATTTT. It encodes CASSRTSLADTQYF. The chain is built from TRBV7-9 and TRBJ2-3; TRBD2 aligns across 8 bases. From germline, CDR1 is SEHNR and CDR2 FQNEAQ (reference sequence). The CDR3 extends over 14 amino acids. The ends lost 5 bases at V and 4 bases at J; junction bases unmatched: 5.

This clone was found once. V is TRBV5-4 and J is TRBJ2-7; possible D gene TRBD2, 5 bases. V lost 0 bases and J 0 bases, leaving 13 bases between the germline ends. Germline CDR1 reads SGHNT; CDR2 reads YYREEE (reference sequence). The length of the CDR3 is 16 residues. DNA for the CDR3: TGTGCCAGCAGCTTGGGGGGTAGCGCTAGCTCCTACGAGCAGTACTTC. Amino acid sequence: CASSLGGSASSYEQYF.

The rearrangement joins TRBV7-2 to TRBJ2-1, with 15 bases matching TRBD2. The CDR3 length is 17 residues. V shed 4 bases and J 2 bases; nucleotides not matched to a gene: 3. Germline V CDR1 and CDR2: SGHTA, FQGNSA. Here the CDR3 DNA reads TGTGCCAGCAGCTCCCGGACTAGCGGGGGGGCCTACAATGAGCAGTTCTTC. It is translated as CASSSRTSGGAYNEQFF.

This chain links TRBV2 with TRBJ2-5, with D tentatively TRBD2 (5 bases). The V gene's germline CDR1 is SNHLY and CDR2 FYNNEI. V lost 6 bases to trimming and J lost 5 bases, with 13 bases between them. The CDR3 has 13 residues. The CDR3 is CASSYSEFETQYF. DNA of the CDR3: TGTGCCAGCAGCTATAGCGAGTTCGAGACCCAGTACTTC.

This clone showed up just a few times. The chain recombines TRBV29-1 with TRBJ2-5, with 9 bases identical to TRBD2. Germline V gives CDR1 SQVTM, CDR2 ANQGSEA. This CDR3 comprises 16 residues. V was pared by 6 bases and J by 2 bases, with 13 bases of the junction left unmatched. CDR3 coding DNA: TGCAGCGTGCCCCTCCCGGGACTAGCCGTACAAGAGACCCAGTACTTC. It codes for CSVPLPGLAVQETQYF.

In this sample, this clone turned up once. This chain uses TRBV9 with TRBJ2-4, with D maybe TRBD2 (6 bases). The CDR3 covers 19 residues. V lost 4 bases and J lost 0, with 23 bases in between. Germline CDR1 reads SGDLS; CDR2 reads YYNGEE. In DNA, the CDR3 is TGTGCCAGCAGCTCCCCCTCTGGGGGGTCGGGGCTAGCCAAAAACATTCAGTACTTC. Encoded protein: CASSSPSGGSGLAKNIQYF.

V gene TRBV7-2 combines with J gene TRBJ1-1; 8 bases align to TRBD1. The ends lost 4 bases at V and 1 base at J; junction bases unmatched: 5. This CDR3 is 15 amino acids long. Germline loops: CDR1 SGHTA, CDR2 FQGNSA. CDR3 sequence (DNA): TGTGCCAGCAGCTCCTACAGGGGGAGGAACACTGAAGCTTTCTTT. It yields the protein CASSSYRGRNTEAFF.

This chain joins TRBV4-2 and TRBJ1-2; weak D call: TRBD1 (5 bases). The CDR3 is made up of 16 amino acids. The V end was cut by 2 bases, the J end by 6 bases, with 19 bases between. The germline gives CDR1 LGHNA, CDR2 YNFKEQ. CDR3 sequence (DNA): TGTGCCAGCAGCCAAAGATGGGCGAGGGGAAGAGATGGCTACACCTTC. The encoded protein is CASSQRWARGRDGYTF.

The CDR3 region is CASSQQGAMVNEQFF. CDR3 nucleotides: TGTGCCAGCAGTCAACAGGGGGCGATGGTCAATGAGCAGTTCTTC. The chain combines TRBV2 with TRBJ2-1; 9 bases are shared with TRBD1. V lost 5 bases to trimming and J lost 6 bases; unmatched junction nucleotides: 8. Germline CDR1 reads SNHLY; CDR2 reads FYNNEI. The CDR3 totals 15 residues.